This T cell receptor beta chain emerged from a study of cytomegalovirus exposure and HLA in healthy donors listed by TCRdb under 2017. Study-level background: According to a later analysis, one platform produced both the approximately 110 validation repertoires and the 666 repertoires of the first cohort. To predict cytomegalovirus infection status, the study brought together high-throughput TCR immunosequencing, statistical association of individual TCRs with disease status, and machine learning. Besides the first cohort of 550 to 750 subjects, a separate validation cohort made up of over a hundred different subjects was used. The aim of the study was to test whether cataloging public T cell receptors could identify signatures of past pathogen exposure. Broad study findings and their caveats: Most TCR sequences were observed very rarely across donors, whereas some public TCRs were present in many individuals. A later analysis lacked HLA typing for the validation cohort, so it scored co-occurrence in that cohort across all 110 or so repertoires. Subsequent analysis determined that TCRs grouped into clusters in the first cohort also showed a tendency toward co-occurrence across the roughly 110 validation repertoires, and approximately 94% of cluster scores exceeded 0. In vitro tests confirmed that a few of the cytomegalovirus-associated TCR beta chains recognize cytomegalovirus antigens. The authors suggested that the approach could potentially be extended to other disease states and immunological phenotypes. In both the original and validation cohorts, the classifier was reported to diagnose cytomegalovirus status with high specificity and sensitivity. The study listed 170 or so TCR beta chains as associated with cytomegalovirus.

Of note for this clone: It has no known antigen specificity. Base qualities are not provided; no much larger clone lies one nucleotide away.

To prepare the library, the immunoSEQ multiplex PCR assay was applied. In the authors' own workflow: A statistical classification framework was built to diagnose cytomegalovirus status from the catalog of TCR beta chain sequences. TCRdb obtained this table from immuneACCESS and retained in-frame rearrangements with V and J assigned. These tables miss some clones; where compared with another copy, unresolved V genes account for less than half of the shortfall, and the remainder is unexplained. That table furnishes V, J and clone size, whereas the DNA furnished D and trimming. Here the sample has roughly 300,000 clones; 86% occur a single time. Of the sample, over 0.8% is held by the ten largest clones. Separate from the approximately 730-subject first cohort, the validation cohort of 120 subjects was the group to which the donors belonged. Sequencing input: PBMCs. The clonotype originates from a woman younger than 35 in good health and CMV-seronegative.

The CDR3 region: CASSLSGGPIVYEQYF. The bases read TGTGCCAGCAGTTTATCAGGGGGCCCAATTGTCTACGAGCAGTACTTC. The rearranged chain carries TRBV28 and TRBJ2-7, and TRBD1 aligns with 8 junction nucleotides. The V end gives up 1 base and the J end 3 bases, leaving 8 bases in the junction not matched to a gene. The CDR3 holds 16 amino acids from the cysteine to the phenylalanine. Only the CDR3 part of the read is kept: 48 bases, read in frame from the first base. For CDR1 and CDR2, the germline V gene lists MDHEN and SYDVKM.